These T cell receptor beta chains were read from a single sample in a study of T cells in Graves' hyperthyroidism and ophthalmopathy. TCRdb processed the multiplex PCR reads anew with MiXCR; each CDR3 protein has one entry. The data hold 95,000 to 110,000 distinct CDR3 sequences, with around a sixth observed a single time. The specimen sequenced was blood. The receptors come from a woman aged 45-59 years with Graves' hyperthyroidism. The CDR3 runs from the conserved cysteine through the conserved F or W. D genes are given only for firm matches. A clone size is listed for some rows: how often the clone was seen (once, few, many), or a class if it is expanded.

size	V	J	D	CDR3	DNA
many	TRBV7-2	TRBJ2-1	-	CASSEWGAEDEQFF	TGTGCCAGCAGCGAGTGGGGGGCCGAGGATGAGCAGTTCTTC
-	TRBV20-1	TRBJ2-3	-	CSAPGTLSTDTQYF	TGCAGTGCCCCCGGGACCCTGAGCACAGATACGCAGTATTTT
many	TRBV11-2	TRBJ1-6	TRBD1	CASSLDRVVNSPLHF	TGTGCCAGCAGCCTCGACAGGGTGGTGAATTCACCCCTCCACTTT
many	TRBV11-3	TRBJ2-1	TRBD1	CASSSQGLGQFF	TGTGCCAGCAGCTCACAGGGGTTGGGGCAGTTCTTC
many	TRBV12-3/TRBV12-4	TRBJ1-5	-	CASSTPPDRNQPQHF	TGTGCCAGCAGTACGCCCCCGGACAGAAATCAGCCCCAGCATTTT
many	TRBV12-3/TRBV12-4	TRBJ2-3	-	CATSLGTQYF	TGTGCCACCTCCCTCGGTACGCAGTATTTT
many	TRBV11-2	TRBJ2-1	TRBD2	CASSSRLAEKNNEQFF	TGTGCCAGCAGCTCGAGACTAGCGGAAAAGAACAATGAGCAGTTCTTC
-	TRBV27	TRBJ2-5	-	CASSPRAWQETQYF	TGTGCCAGCAGTCCCCGGGCCTGGCAAGAGACCCAGTACTTC
many	TRBV7-6	TRBJ2-5	-	CASSQGPQETQYF	TGTGCCAGCAGCCAGGGACCGCAAGAGACCCAGTACTTC
many	TRBV3-1	TRBJ2-1	TRBD2	CASSGGWGLAGVYYNEQFF	TGTGCCAGCAGCGGGGGCTGGGGACTAGCGGGTGTTTATTACAATGAGCAGTTCTTC
-	TRBV14	TRBJ2-7	-	CVSSQSGRTTYEQYF	TGTGTCAGCAGCCAATCGGGACGGACAACCTACGAGCAGTACTTC
many	TRBV7-9	TRBJ2-2	TRBD1	CASSEGGTGGSETGELFF	TGTGCCAGCAGCGAAGGAGGGACAGGGGGTTCCGAGACCGGGGAGCTGTTTTTT
many	TRBV5-1	TRBJ1-1	-	CASSSAPRDTEAFF	TGCGCCAGCAGCTCGGCCCCGAGAGACACTGAAGCTTTCTTT
many	TRBV7-6	TRBJ1-1	-	CASSLGFARGNTEAFF	TGTGCCAGCAGCTTAGGGTTCGCCAGGGGAAACACTGAAGCTTTCTTT
many	TRBV4-2	TRBJ2-5	-	CASSQAGSGETQYF	TGTGCCAGCAGCCAAGCCGGGTCGGGTGAGACCCAGTACTTC
many	TRBV20-1	TRBJ2-1	-	CSAYEMGGHTNEQFF	TGCAGTGCTTATGAGATGGGGGGGCATACAAATGAGCAGTTCTTC
many	TRBV20-1	TRBJ2-3	TRBD2	CSARDFFRELAGDTQYF	TGCAGTGCTAGAGATTTCTTCAGAGAACTAGCGGGAGACACGCAGTATTTT
-	TRBV30	TRBJ2-2	-	CAWSWGTGELFF	TGTGCCTGGAGTTGGGGAACCGGGGAGCTGTTTTTT
-	TRBV5-1	TRBJ2-7	TRBD2	CASSLETSGARSSYEQYF	TGCGCCAGCAGCTTGGAAACTAGCGGAGCCAGGAGCTCCTACGAGCAGTACTTC
-	TRBV15	TRBJ2-7	TRBD2	CATSRAGTSYSNEQYF	TGTGCCACCAGCAGAGCCGGGACTAGTTATTCAAACGAGCAGTACTTC
once	TRBV11-1	TRBJ2-5	TRBD2	CASSLGSGRETQYF	TGTGCCAGCAGCTTAGGAAGCGGGAGAGAGACCCAGTACTTC
many	TRBV12-3/TRBV12-4	TRBJ2-1	-	CATQTGVYNEQFF	TGTGCCACTCAGACCGGGGTTTACAATGAGCAGTTCTTC
many	TRBV4-2	TRBJ2-1	-	CASSQVVGRGNNEQFF	TGTGCCAGCAGCCAAGTAGTGGGAAGGGGTAACAATGAGCAGTTCTTC
many	TRBV28	TRBJ2-1	TRBD2	CASSTPRGGSSYNEQFF	TGTGCCAGCAGTACCCCGCGGGGGGGGAGCTCCTACAATGAGCAGTTCTTC
many	TRBV5-1	TRBJ1-1	-	CASSLKSGLEAFF	TGCGCCAGCAGCTTAAAATCGGGACTAGAAGCTTTCTTT
many	TRBV3-1	TRBJ1-1	-	CASSPRGGWTEAFF	TGTGCCAGCAGCCCCCGCGGGGGTTGGACTGAAGCTTTCTTT
few	TRBV2	TRBJ1-1	-	CASTLLRGGTEAFF	TGTGCCAGCACTTTACTCAGGGGAGGCACTGAAGCTTTCTTT
many	TRBV3-1	TRBJ2-7	TRBD2	CASSQEPGLGYEQYF	TGTGCCAGCAGCCAAGAGCCGGGACTAGGCTACGAGCAGTACTTC
-	TRBV3-1	TRBJ2-7	-	CASSLLAPHEQYF	TGTGCCAGCAGTTTATTGGCGCCCCACGAGCAGTACTTC
many	TRBV28	TRBJ1-2	-	CASSPPPGPYGYTF	TGTGCCAGCAGTCCGCCCCCGGGGCCCTATGGCTACACCTTC
many	TRBV9	TRBJ1-1	TRBD1	CASSVGGQASDEAFF	TGTGCCAGCAGCGTAGGGGGACAGGCTAGCGATGAAGCTTTCTTT
many	TRBV3-1	TRBJ2-1	TRBD1	CASSAWDSYNEQFF	TGTGCCAGCAGCGCTTGGGACAGTTACAATGAGCAGTTCTTC
-	TRBV12-3/TRBV12-4	TRBJ2-4	-	CASSSPPRDIQYF	TGTGCCAGCAGTTCCCCCCCTAGGGACATTCAGTACTTC
many	TRBV6-1	TRBJ1-1	-	CASTPRPSVRNTEAFF	TGTGCCAGCACCCCCAGACCTTCTGTTAGGAACACTGAAGCTTTCTTT
many	TRBV4-2	TRBJ2-2	-	CASSPGDLTTGELFF	TGTGCCAGCAGCCCAGGAGACCTTACAACCGGGGAGCTGTTTTTT
many	TRBV4-1	TRBJ1-4	-	CASSQPPTGDNEKLFF	TGCGCCAGCAGCCAACCCCCAACGGGGGATAATGAAAAACTGTTTTTT
many	TRBV19	TRBJ2-2	TRBD2	CASSIRTSGILELFF	TGTGCCAGTAGTATCCGCACTAGCGGGATTCTGGAGCTGTTTTTT
once	TRBV6-1	TRBJ2-7	TRBD2	CASSEGLAAAYEQYF	TGTGCCAGCAGTGAAGGTCTAGCGGCCGCCTACGAGCAGTACTTC
many	TRBV3-1	TRBJ2-2	TRBD2	CASSPSGINTGELFF	TGTGCCAGCAGCCCTAGCGGGATTAACACCGGGGAGCTGTTTTTT
many	TRBV18	TRBJ1-1	-	CASSPNPRDTEAFF	TGTGCCAGCTCACCAAATCCACGGGACACTGAAGCTTTCTTT
few	TRBV6-1	TRBJ2-1	-	CASSPGRRSYNEQFF	TGTGCCAGCAGCCCGGGACGACGCTCCTACAATGAGCAGTTCTTC
few	TRBV7-3	TRBJ1-2	-	CASSRENGSGYTF	TGTGCCAGCAGCCGAGAAAACGGGTCTGGCTACACCTTC
many	TRBV30	TRBJ1-1	-	CAWSGGFGEAFF	TGTGCCTGGAGTGGTGGGTTTGGGGAAGCTTTCTTT
-	TRBV29-1	TRBJ1-2	TRBD1	CSVADAGTGTGNYGYTF	TGCAGCGTAGCCGACGCCGGGACAGGGACGGGGAACTATGGCTACACCTTC